These T cell receptor beta chains were read from a single sample in a study of blood T cell repertoires in COVID-19. The table came from immunoSEQ multiplex PCR; TCRdb's copy has only in-frame clones and leaves some out. Altogether 100,000 to 120,000 clones are present, around 81% being singletons, with the ten largest covering roughly 4.1%. The sample comprised peripheral blood. Source of these receptors: a woman aged 65 to 85 with acute or convalescent COVID-19. Both conserved end residues are part of each CDR3. The order of the fields is J gene, clone size, D gene, V gene, CDR3 protein, CDR3 DNA. D genes are given only for firm matches. Rows may omit the clone size; those that give it use once, few, many or a size class.

j_gene: TRBJ2-5
abundance: once
d_gene: .
v_gene: TRBV6-5
CDR3aa: CASTREPNQGGTQYF
CDR3nt: TGTGCCAGCACCCGGGAGCCGAACCAGGGGGGGACCCAGTACTTC

j_gene: TRBJ2-3
abundance: .
d_gene: .
v_gene: TRBV5-1
CDR3aa: CASNVGGYTDTQYF
CDR3nt: TGCGCCAGCAATGTAGGGGGTTACACAGATACGCAGTATTTT

j_gene: TRBJ1-5
abundance: .
d_gene: TRBD1
v_gene: TRBV11-2
CDR3aa: CASSIQGGGNQPQHF
CDR3nt: TGTGCCAGCAGTATACAGGGGGGAGGCAATCAGCCCCAGCATTTT

j_gene: TRBJ1-2
abundance: .
d_gene: .
v_gene: TRBV5-4
CDR3aa: CASSLDGWTPYGYTF
CDR3nt: TGTGCCAGCAGCTTGGACGGATGGACTCCTTATGGCTACACCTTC

j_gene: TRBJ1-2
abundance: .
d_gene: .
v_gene: TRBV28
CDR3aa: CASCSVAGANYGYTF
CDR3nt: TGTGCCAGCTGCTCTGTGGCGGGAGCTAACTATGGCTACACCTTC

j_gene: TRBJ1-3
abundance: once
d_gene: .
v_gene: TRBV30
CDR3aa: CAWSRDLAGNTIYF
CDR3nt: TGTGCCTGGAGTCGAGACCTAGCTGGAAACACCATATATTTT

j_gene: TRBJ2-3
abundance: .
d_gene: .
v_gene: TRBV9
CDR3aa: CASSAGRQGHTDTQYF
CDR3nt: TGTGCCAGCAGCGCCGGGAGACAGGGCCACACAGATACGCAGTATTTT

j_gene: TRBJ2-1
abundance: .
d_gene: .
v_gene: TRBV20-1
CDR3aa: CSARQYNEQFF
CDR3nt: TGCAGTGCTAGACAATACAATGAGCAGTTCTTC

j_gene: TRBJ2-1
abundance: .
d_gene: TRBD2
v_gene: TRBV9
CDR3aa: CASSVVSGRAKGNNEQFF
CDR3nt: TGTGCCAGCAGCGTAGTTAGCGGGAGGGCCAAGGGGAACAATGAGCAGTTCTTC

j_gene: TRBJ1-6
abundance: .
d_gene: .
v_gene: TRBV19
CDR3aa: CASSTEGVTNSPLHF
CDR3nt: TGTGCCAGTAGTACCGAGGGGGTCACGAATTCACCCCTCCACTTT

j_gene: TRBJ1-3
abundance: .
d_gene: .
v_gene: TRBV5-1
CDR3aa: CASSLLVGNTIYF
CDR3nt: TGCGCCAGCAGCTTGCTCGTGGGAAACACCATATATTTT

j_gene: TRBJ2-1
abundance: .
d_gene: TRBD1
v_gene: TRBV15
CDR3aa: CATSRQGDYNEQFF
CDR3nt: TGTGCCACCAGCAGGCAGGGGGACTACAATGAGCAGTTCTTC

j_gene: TRBJ2-1
abundance: .
d_gene: TRBD2
v_gene: TRBV19
CDR3aa: CASTYRTRGGASYNEQFF
CDR3nt: TGTGCCAGTACCTATAGGACCCGGGGGGGAGCATCCTACAATGAGCAGTTCTTC

j_gene: TRBJ1-5
abundance: .
d_gene: TRBD1
v_gene: TRBV7-9
CDR3aa: CASSRQGEGQPQHF
CDR3nt: TGTGCCAGCAGCCGACAGGGAGAGGGTCAGCCCCAGCATTTT

j_gene: TRBJ1-6
abundance: few
d_gene: .
v_gene: TRBV5-4
CDR3aa: CASRPPGDSYNSPLHF
CDR3nt: TGTGCCAGCAGACCTCCCGGGGACTCCTATAATTCACCCCTCCACTTT

j_gene: TRBJ1-1
abundance: few
d_gene: TRBD1
v_gene: TRBV6-5
CDR3aa: CASSSYRGQEAFF
CDR3nt: TGTGCCAGCAGTTCGTACAGGGGCCAAGAAGCTTTCTTT

j_gene: TRBJ2-6
abundance: .
d_gene: TRBD1
v_gene: TRBV11-2
CDR3aa: CASSSDRAGANVLTF
CDR3nt: TGTGCCAGCAGCTCCGACAGGGCTGGGGCCAACGTCCTGACTTTC

j_gene: TRBJ1-5
abundance: .
d_gene: .
v_gene: TRBV28
CDR3aa: CASSPRVPNQPQHF
CDR3nt: TGTGCCAGCAGTCCCCGGGTTCCCAATCAGCCCCAGCATTTT

j_gene: TRBJ2-3
abundance: .
d_gene: .
v_gene: TRBV13
CDR3aa: CASSLQGGYGTDTQYF
CDR3nt: TGTGCCAGCAGCCTACAGGGGGGGTACGGCACAGATACGCAGTATTTT

j_gene: TRBJ1-5
abundance: .
d_gene: .
v_gene: TRBV6-6
CDR3aa: CASSYDHQFDQPQHF
CDR3nt: TGTGCCAGCAGTTACGATCATCAGTTCGATCAGCCCCAGCATTTT

j_gene: TRBJ1-2
abundance: .
d_gene: TRBD1
v_gene: TRBV9
CDR3aa: CASSATGGSYTPLDGYTF
CDR3nt: TGTGCCAGCAGCGCCACAGGGGGCAGCTACACCCCGCTCGATGGCTACACCTTC

j_gene: TRBJ1-6
abundance: .
d_gene: .
v_gene: TRBV28
CDR3aa: CASSSYRGITPLHF
CDR3nt: TGTGCCAGCAGTTCCTACAGAGGGATAACACCCCTCCACTTT

j_gene: TRBJ1-1
abundance: .
d_gene: TRBD1
v_gene: TRBV4-3
CDR3aa: CASSQVTGGGYTEAFF
CDR3nt: TGCGCCAGCAGCCAAGTTACAGGGGGCGGGTACACTGAAGCTTTCTTT

j_gene: TRBJ1-6
abundance: .
d_gene: TRBD1
v_gene: TRBV2
CDR3aa: CASRQDRAGSPLHF
CDR3nt: TGTGCCAGCAGGCAGGACAGGGCAGGTTCACCCCTCCACTTT

j_gene: TRBJ1-5
abundance: .
d_gene: .
v_gene: TRBV5-8
CDR3aa: CASSYSGNINQPQHF
CDR3nt: TGTGCCAGCAGCTACTCAGGGAATATCAATCAGCCCCAGCATTTT

j_gene: TRBJ1-2
abundance: few
d_gene: TRBD1
v_gene: TRBV6-2/TRBV6-3
CDR3aa: CASSRTGYGYTF
CDR3nt: TGTGCCAGCAGCCGGACAGGCTATGGCTACACCTTC

j_gene: TRBJ1-3
abundance: .
d_gene: TRBD1
v_gene: TRBV28
CDR3aa: CASSSTGVNTIYF
CDR3nt: TGTGCCAGCAGTTCGACAGGGGTAAACACCATATATTTT

j_gene: TRBJ1-2
abundance: .
d_gene: .
v_gene: TRBV12-3/TRBV12-4
CDR3aa: CASSLSQNYGYTF
CDR3nt: TGTGCCAGCAGTTTGTCGCAGAACTATGGCTACACCTTC

j_gene: TRBJ2-1
abundance: .
d_gene: TRBD2
v_gene: TRBV15
CDR3aa: CATSREPSGSNEQFF
CDR3nt: TGTGCCACCAGCAGAGAGCCAAGCGGGAGCAATGAGCAGTTCTTC

j_gene: TRBJ2-4
abundance: .
d_gene: TRBD2
v_gene: TRBV7-6
CDR3aa: CASSNPEAGGPENIQYF
CDR3nt: TGTGCCAGCAGCAATCCGGAGGCGGGGGGGCCGGAGAACATTCAGTACTTC

j_gene: TRBJ2-2
abundance: .
d_gene: .
v_gene: TRBV7-9
CDR3aa: CASSFGQVITGELFF
CDR3nt: TGTGCCAGCAGCTTCGGTCAGGTCATAACCGGGGAGCTGTTTTTT

j_gene: TRBJ2-3
abundance: .
d_gene: .
v_gene: TRBV29-1
CDR3aa: CSVEQSTDTQYF
CDR3nt: TGCAGCGTTGAGCAGAGCACAGATACGCAGTATTTT

j_gene: TRBJ1-6
abundance: few
d_gene: .
v_gene: TRBV18
CDR3aa: CASSPPGRRDYSPLHF
CDR3nt: TGTGCCAGCTCACCACCCGGGAGGAGGGACTATTCACCCCTCCACTTT

j_gene: TRBJ2-1
abundance: .
d_gene: TRBD2
v_gene: TRBV5-1
CDR3aa: CASSLLTSGMSYNEQFF
CDR3nt: TGCGCCAGCAGCCTCCTGACTAGCGGGATGTCCTACAATGAGCAGTTCTTC

j_gene: TRBJ2-2
abundance: .
d_gene: TRBD2
v_gene: TRBV4-3
CDR3aa: CASSQEGGMGFTGELFF
CDR3nt: TGCGCCAGCAGCCAAGAGGGGGGGATGGGATTTACCGGGGAGCTGTTTTTT

j_gene: TRBJ2-3
abundance: .
d_gene: TRBD2
v_gene: TRBV19
CDR3aa: CASSVLAGNTDTQYF
CDR3nt: TGTGCCAGTAGTGTCCTAGCGGGGAACACAGATACGCAGTATTTT

j_gene: TRBJ2-1
abundance: .
d_gene: TRBD2
v_gene: TRBV24-1
CDR3aa: CATRDSGPSSYNEQFF
CDR3nt: TGTGCCACCAGGGATAGCGGGCCTAGCTCCTACAATGAGCAGTTCTTC

j_gene: TRBJ1-1
abundance: .
d_gene: TRBD1
v_gene: TRBV18
CDR3aa: CASSPGQGDEAFF
CDR3nt: TGTGCCAGCTCACCGGGACAGGGGGATGAAGCTTTCTTT

j_gene: TRBJ1-1
abundance: once
d_gene: .
v_gene: TRBV6-2/TRBV6-3
CDR3aa: CASSQGMNTEAFF
CDR3nt: TGTGCCAGCAGTCAGGGCATGAACACTGAAGCTTTCTTT

j_gene: TRBJ2-2
abundance: .
d_gene: .
v_gene: TRBV3-1/TRBV3-2
CDR3aa: CASSRTGTLNSGELFF
CDR3nt: TGTGCCAGCAGCCGCACCGGGACTTTAAATTCCGGGGAGCTGTTTTTT

j_gene: TRBJ1-2
abundance: .
d_gene: .
v_gene: TRBV28
CDR3aa: CASSPGERRANGYTF
CDR3nt: TGTGCCAGCAGTCCAGGGGAACGCCGGGCAAATGGCTACACCTTC